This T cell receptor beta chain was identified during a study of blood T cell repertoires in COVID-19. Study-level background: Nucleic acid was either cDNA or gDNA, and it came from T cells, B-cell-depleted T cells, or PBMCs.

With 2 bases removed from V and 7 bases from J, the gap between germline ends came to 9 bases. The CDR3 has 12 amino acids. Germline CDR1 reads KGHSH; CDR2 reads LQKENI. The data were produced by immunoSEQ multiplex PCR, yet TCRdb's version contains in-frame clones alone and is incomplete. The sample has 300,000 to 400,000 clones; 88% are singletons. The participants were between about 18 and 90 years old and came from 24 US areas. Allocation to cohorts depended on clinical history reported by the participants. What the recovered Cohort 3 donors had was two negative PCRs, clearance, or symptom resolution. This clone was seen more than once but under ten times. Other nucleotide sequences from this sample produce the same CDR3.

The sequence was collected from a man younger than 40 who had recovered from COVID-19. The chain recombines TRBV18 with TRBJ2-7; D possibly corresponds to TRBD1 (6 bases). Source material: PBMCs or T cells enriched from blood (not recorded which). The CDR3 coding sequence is TGTGCCAGCTCACCAGGGACACAGGAGCAGTACTTC. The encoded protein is CASSPGTQEQYF.